This passage covers 28 T cell receptor beta chains from one sample sequenced in a study of blood T cells in healthy people across ages. The second PCR ran about 6 to 12 cycles with a sample-barcoded 5' primer and J-beta primers. TCRdb reanalysed the 5' RACE reads using MiXCR and keeps one entry per CDR3 protein. The sample gives 2 million or so distinct CDR3 sequences, about 49% of which show up once; 2% to 2.5% is in the top ten. Source material: blood. The receptors were gathered from a woman in her thirties or forties in good health.

The chain is built from TRBV5-1 and TRBJ2-5, with D maybe TRBD2 (5 bases). The CDR3 consists of 14 residues. Germline CDR1 SGHRS, CDR2 YFSETQ. V dropped 6 bases and J dropped 5 bases, with 17 bases sitting between them. CDR3 in amino acids: CASNSRGSRETQYF. Here the CDR3 DNA reads TGCGCCAGCAACTCCCGGGGTTCACGGGAGACCCAGTACTTC.

This clonotype was counted only a few times. The chain links TRBV20-1 to TRBJ2-3, with D maybe TRBD2 (6 bases). The CDR3 spans 15 residues. The germline CDR1 and CDR2 sequences are DFQATT and SNEGSKA (reference sequence). V lost 6 bases to trimming and J lost 2 bases, with 18 bases between them. The CDR3 bases are TGCAGTGCCCCCTCCCGGGACTCGGACACAGATACGCAGTATTTT. This gives the protein CSAPSRDSDTDTQYF.

This clonotype has more than one count but fewer than ten. The chain employs TRBV29-1 and TRBJ1-2; TRBD1 is a possible D gene (5 bases). The CDR3 contains 14 residues. Trimming cost V 5 bases and J 5 bases, with 18 bases left between them. Germline CDR1 reads SQVTM; CDR2 reads ANQGSEA. CDR3 sequence reads: CSVLDRTGVYGYTF. The CDR3 DNA sequence: TGCAGCGTTTTAGACCGGACGGGGGTTTATGGCTACACCTTC.

This clonotype was counted a few times. J is TRBJ2-5 and V is TRBV5-5; TRBD1 or TRBD2 may be the D gene (5 bases each). The CDR3 contains 15 residues. Germline CDR1 SGHKS, CDR2 YYEKEE (reference sequence). Trimming stripped 4 bases from V and 2 bases from J, with 15 bases between. CDR3 in amino acids: CASSPPRGPQETQYF. CDR3 coding DNA: TGTGCCAGCAGCCCCCCCCGGGGACCTCAAGAGACCCAGTACTTC.

The chain employs TRBV7-2 and TRBJ2-7; TRBD2 is a possible D gene (5 bases). Germline values: CDR1 SGHTA, CDR2 FQGNSA. Trimming took off 5 bases at V and 7 bases at J, with 18 bases between the two ends. The CDR3 consists of 14 residues. CDR3 nucleotides: TGTGCCAGCAGCATAACCGGGAATTCGGGAGAGCAGTACTTC. Translating gives CASSITGNSGEQYF.

This chain joins TRBV28 and TRBJ2-1; tentatively, D is TRBD1 (5 bases). This CDR3 comprises 13 residues. Per germline, CDR1 MDHEN and CDR2 SYDVKM. The V end lost 5 bases, the J end lost 10 bases, and 15 bases lay between the germline ends. CDR3 sequence: CASSLNPGKEQFF. For the CDR3, the DNA is TGTGCCAGCAGTCTGAATCCAGGGAAGGAGCAGTTCTTC. Full variable domain (remainder filled in from reference TRBV28 and TRBJ2-1): DVKVTQSSRYLVKRTGEKVFLECVQDMDHENMFWYRQDPGLGLRLIYFSYDVKMKEKGDIPEGYSVSREKKERFSLILESASTNQTSMYLCASSLNPGKEQFFGPGTRLTVL.

The gene calls are TRBV29-1 and TRBJ2-7; D remains unclear. The CDR3 runs 13 residues. The V gene lost 4 bases and the J gene lost 1 base, with 11 bases spanning the gap. The germline V gene encodes CDR1 SQVTM and CDR2 ANQGSEA. Here the CDR3 DNA reads TGCAGCGTTGTACGAGCTCGGTCCTACGAGCAGTACTTC. Its protein product is CSVVRARSYEQYF.

A single count supports this clonotype. The germline gene is not matched at one end of the junction; a read error may be the cause. The J gene is TRBJ2-5, the V gene TRBV27; a possible D gene is TRBD1 (6 bases). In germline, CDR1 is MNHEY, CDR2 SMNVEV (reference sequence). The CDR3 has 14 residues. CDR3: CTSSPRGRGGPQYF. Here the CDR3 DNA reads TGTACCAGCAGTCCCCGGGGTAGAGGGGGACCCCAGTACTTC.

This clonotype was counted only a few times. The chain carries TRBV7-2 and TRBJ2-7, with 12 nucleotides matching TRBD2. Looked up from germline, CDR1 is SGHTA and CDR2 is FQGNSA. The V gene end was trimmed by 5 bases and the J gene end by 4 bases; junction bases not matched to a gene: 12. This CDR3 spans 17 amino acids. As DNA, the CDR3 is TGTGCCAGCAGCCACGCTCGCCTAGCGGGGGGGCCTTACGAGCAGTACTTC. Amino acids: CASSHARLAGGPYEQYF.

The chain couples TRBV28 to TRBJ1-2, with a tentative D call TRBD1 (5 bases). There are 14 residues in the CDR3. Germline V gives CDR1 MDHEN, CDR2 SYDVKM. Trimming cost V 5 bases and J 4 bases, with 14 bases left between them. In nucleotides, the CDR3 is TGTGCCAGCAGTCCCCCGGACACCCTCTATGGCTACACCTTC. Amino acids: CASSPPDTLYGYTF.

This clonotype was seen a few times. V usage is TRBV28 and J usage is TRBJ1-2; possibly TRBD1 for D (5 bases). Trimming took off 2 bases at V and 2 bases at J, with 9 bases between the two ends. The CDR3 runs 14 residues. CDR1 and CDR2 from the germline V gene are MDHEN and SYDVKM. The CDR3 loop reads CASSLTRVNYGYTF. The CDR3 nucleotides are TGTGCCAGCAGTTTAACCAGGGTGAACTATGGCTACACCTTC.

The CDR3 protein is CAISERSSGGTDNEQFF. Written as DNA, the CDR3 is TGTGCCATCAGTGAACGTTCTAGCGGGGGGACCGACAATGAGCAGTTCTTC. The rearrangement uses TRBV10-3 and TRBJ2-1; 11 positions agree with TRBD2. The CDR3 spans 17 residues. Germline trimming cut 3 bases from V and 5 bases from J; bases unmatched to any gene: 9. The germline gives CDR1 ENHRY, CDR2 SYGVKD.

This chain connects TRBV3-1 to TRBJ2-7; no definite D call. The J call may be faulty, since TRBJ2-5 better matches the DNA end. CDR1 LGHDT and CDR2 YNNKEL come from the germline V gene (reference sequence). This CDR3 region has 16 residues. CDR3 sequence reads: CASNTIERGLGETQYF. The CDR3 coding sequence is TGTGCCAGCAACACTATCGAGCGTGGATTGGGGGAGACCCAGTACTTC.

There are a few counts of this clonotype. V is TRBV28 and J is TRBJ2-5, with TRBD2 matching 9 bases. CDR1 is MDHEN, CDR2 SYDVKM, per germline. There are 16 residues in the CDR3. Unmatched junction bases numbered 12, after V lost 6 bases and J lost 4 bases. In nucleotides, the CDR3 is TGTGCCAGCAGAGAAATTAGTCTAGCGGGGATAGAGACCCAGTACTTC. Its protein product is CASREISLAGIETQYF.

The table lists this clonotype with a few counts. The J gene is TRBJ2-5, the V gene TRBV4-3, with 13 bases that match TRBD2. After removal of 0 bases from V and 2 bases from J, the junction contained 3 bases not matched to a gene. This CDR3 spans 17 amino acids. The germline CDR1 and CDR2 sequences are LGHNA and YSLEER. The chain's CDR3 is CASSQDALAGGQETQYF. The CDR3, as DNA: TGCGCCAGCAGCCAAGATGCACTAGCGGGGGGGCAAGAGACCCAGTACTTC.

This clonotype turned up a few times. The rearrangement uses TRBV11-1 and TRBJ2-1, with TRBD2 matching over 8 bases. The germline CDR1 and CDR2 sequences are SGHAT and FQDESV (reference sequence). This CDR3 contains 17 residues. Trimming took 4 bases from V and 4 from J; bases not matched to a gene: 12. The CDR3 sequence is CASSSRAGGAGYNEQFF. The CDR3 nucleotides are TGTGCCAGCAGCTCAAGAGCCGGGGGGGCCGGGTACAATGAGCAGTTCTTC.

J is TRBJ2-1 and V is TRBV5-1, with 10 bases identical to TRBD1. The J segment lost 0 bases and the V segment lost 1 base, leaving 13 bases of the junction unmatched. CDR3 size: 20 residues. Germline V gene data show CDR1 as SGHRS and CDR2 as YFSETQ. The CDR3 DNA reads TGCGCCAGCAGCTTGTCGTTGGGGACAGGGGCTTTAAGCTCCTACAATGAGCAGTTCTTC. It specifies CASSLSLGTGALSSYNEQFF.

The J gene is TRBJ2-5, the V gene TRBV20-1, with TRBD1 matching over 7 bases. V dropped 3 bases and J dropped 11; count of bases not matched to a gene: 9. Germline lookup yields CDR1 DFQATT and CDR2 SNEGSKA (reference sequence). The CDR3 is 12 residues long. The CDR3 DNA reads as TGCAGTGCTAGTGATGTGAAGGACAGGCAGTACTTC. Residues: CSASDVKDRQYF.

V and J are TRBV7-8 and TRBJ2-7, with unresolved D. CDR1 and CDR2 (germline): SGHVS, FQNEAQ. CDR3 length equals 15 residues. V was trimmed by 4 bases and J by 4 bases, leaving 17 bases between them. The CDR3 DNA reads TGTGCCAGCAGCTCCTCCAGCGTTGCAACGTACGAGCAGTACTTC. It codes for CASSSSSVATYEQYF.

This clonotype was detected only a few times. This chain uses TRBV12-3 or TRBV12-4 with TRBJ2-1; TRBD2 might be the D (6 bases). The CDR3 length is 15 residues. V was pared by 3 bases and J by 7 bases, with 16 bases between. CDR3 nucleotides: TGTGCCAGCAGTTTCCCGGGGCCACGGGGGAATGAGCAGTTCTTC. This gives the protein CASSFPGPRGNEQFF.

This chain connects TRBV7-2 to TRBJ2-5; D perhaps matches TRBD2 (5 bases). The V end was cut by 2 bases, the J end by 5 bases, with 12 bases between. The CDR3 is 14 residues long. Per germline, CDR1 SGHTA and CDR2 FQGNSA. This CDR3 is CASSLRRQAETQYF. CDR3 nucleotides: TGTGCCAGCAGCTTAAGGAGGCAGGCGGAGACCCAGTACTTC.

The sample holds a few counts of this clonotype. The chain joins TRBV12-3 or TRBV12-4 to TRBJ1-2; D uncertain. Trimming cost V 5 bases and J 7 bases, with 14 bases left between them. This CDR3 region has 13 residues. CDR3: CASSPLKSAGYTF. The CDR3 DNA is TGTGCCAGCAGTCCCTTGAAGTCGGCTGGCTACACCTTC.

A few counts support this clonotype. This chain links TRBV7-2 with TRBJ2-1; D not certain. The germline V and J ends were trimmed by 1 base and 5 bases, with 12 bases remaining between them. The CDR3 runs to 15 residues. CDR1 is SGHTA and CDR2 is FQGNSA in the germline V gene. The CDR3 DNA reads as TGTGCCAGCAGCTTAGTCACTTTACCCAACAATGAGCAGTTCTTC. It encodes CASSLVTLPNNEQFF.

The V and J genes are TRBV4-1 and TRBJ2-3; a weak D match, TRBD2 (5 bases). Germline assignment: CDR1 MGHRA and CDR2 YSYEKL. Trimming took 2 bases from V and 2 from J, leaving 14 bases between them. The CDR3 has 16 residues. CDR3 nucleotides: TGCGCCAGCAGCCAACTTACGACGGGGTCCACAGATACGCAGTATTTT. Translated: CASSQLTTGSTDTQYF.

The table lists this clonotype with a few counts. V usage is TRBV20-1 and J usage is TRBJ2-6; possible D gene TRBD1, 6 bases. This CDR3 contains 16 residues. Looked up from germline, CDR1 is DFQATT and CDR2 is SNEGSKA (reference sequence). V dropped 5 bases and J dropped 0 bases, with 14 bases sitting between them. CDR3 protein: CSASRTDHSGANVLTF. CDR3 DNA: TGCAGTGCTTCACGGACAGACCACTCTGGGGCCAACGTCCTGACTTTC.

This clonotype was seen only a few times. The chain carries TRBV7-6 and TRBJ2-7, with 7 bases that match TRBD1. Germline V gives CDR1 SGHVS, CDR2 FNYEAQ. This CDR3 has 17 residues. Unmatched junction bases numbered 16, after V lost 4 bases and J lost 4 bases. CDR3 loop: CASSSKTVRDSLYEQYF. The CDR3, as DNA: TGTGCCAGCAGCTCAAAGACGGTCCGGGACAGCCTTTACGAGCAGTACTTC.

This chain links TRBV20-1 with TRBJ1-2; a possible D gene is TRBD1 (5 bases). The CDR3 runs 16 residues. Trimming pared 1 base from V and 6 bases from J, leaving 21 bases between. Looked up from germline, CDR1 is DFQATT and CDR2 is SNEGSKA (reference sequence). The CDR3 loop is CSARGKRGRRRDGYTF. Here the CDR3 DNA reads TGCAGTGCTAGAGGCAAGAGGGGCCGCAGGAGGGATGGCTACACCTTC.

As to this clonotype: A read error may explain this, as a much larger clone is one base away. The V and J genes are TRBV6-6 and TRBJ2-4, with 13 bases lining up with TRBD2. The J call may be mistaken, given a closer DNA end match to TRBJ2-5. Germline CDR1 reads MNHNY; CDR2 reads SVGAGI (reference sequence). The CDR3 covers 15 residues. The CDR3 spells CASSGLAGEQETQYF. The CDR3 DNA reads TGTGCCAGCAGTGGACTAGCGGGGGAGCAAGAGACCCAGTACTTC.